These T cell receptor beta chains were read from a single sample in a study of blood T cell repertoires in COVID-19. This table comes from immunoSEQ multiplex PCR, and its TCRdb copy is limited to in-frame clones, with some not included. The sample lists around 250,000 clones; about 91% were seen once. Source material: PBMCs or T cells enriched from blood (not recorded which). The receptors stem from a human donor in a cohort exposed to, infected with or recovered from COVID-19 (not recorded which). The donor label of this sample is uncertain. Both conserved end residues are part of each CDR3. The D gene is left open where the match is weak. Clone sizes are given selectively: once, few, many, or a class where the clone is expanded.

CASSLAGGGVGTGELFF	TGTGCCAGCAGCTTAGCGGGCGGCGGGGTGGGCACCGGGGAGCTGTTTTTT	TRBJ2-2	-	TRBV7-2	-
CASSTTGNTIYF	TGTGCCAGCAGCACTACTGGAAACACCATATATTTT	TRBJ1-3	-	TRBV21-1	once
CASSSGLLETQYF	TGTGCCAGCAGCTCTGGACTACTGGAGACCCAGTACTTC	TRBJ2-5	-	TRBV7-9	once
CASSDSGSNSPLHF	TGTGCCAGCAGTGACTCAGGGAGCAATTCACCCCTCCACTTT	TRBJ1-6	-	TRBV6-5	-
CASSLRGLAADTQYF	TGTGCCAGCAGCTTAAGGGGACTAGCTGCAGATACGCAGTATTTT	TRBJ2-3	TRBD2	TRBV7-3	-
CASGLLLARGYTF	TGTGCTAGTGGTTTGCTACTTGCCCGAGGCTACACCTTC	TRBJ1-2	-	TRBV12-5	-
CASSRGTDGYTF	TGTGCCAGCAGCAGAGGGACAGATGGCTACACCTTC	TRBJ1-2	TRBD1	TRBV5-4	-
CASSRVERGPGETQYF	TGTGCCAGCAGCCGCGTCGAGCGGGGCCCCGGGGAGACCCAGTACTTC	TRBJ2-5	TRBD2	TRBV2	once
CASSHDRGKDPFSYEQYF	TGTGCCAGCAGCCATGATAGGGGAAAGGACCCTTTCTCCTACGAGCAGTACTTC	TRBJ2-7	-	TRBV7-6	-
CASSWVRGRKLGYNEQFF	TGTGCCAGCAGCTGGGTCAGGGGAAGGAAACTTGGATACAATGAGCAGTTCTTC	TRBJ2-1	-	TRBV11-2	-
CASSPGGGISGNTIYF	TGTGCCAGCAGCCCAGGTGGAGGCATCTCTGGAAACACCATATATTTT	TRBJ1-3	-	TRBV7-8	-
CASSYSAGRQNTEAFF	TGTGCCAGCAGTTATTCGGCGGGACGGCAGAACACTGAAGCTTTCTTT	TRBJ1-1	-	TRBV6-9	-
CASSERGNTEAFF	TGCGCCAGCAGTGAGCGGGGGAACACTGAAGCTTTCTTT	TRBJ1-1	-	TRBV10-1	-
CASRRDNSPLHF	TGCGCCAGCAGACGGGATAATTCACCCCTCCACTTT	TRBJ1-6	-	TRBV5-1	-
CASSPLDRGTEAFF	TGTGCCAGCTCACCTCTAGACAGGGGCACTGAAGCTTTCTTT	TRBJ1-1	TRBD1	TRBV18	few
CASSPTVTYGYTF	TGTGCCAGCAGTCCTACAGTTACCTATGGCTACACCTTC	TRBJ1-2	-	TRBV12-3/TRBV12-4	-
CASSVAGLNYGYTF	TGTGCCAGCAGCGTAGCGGGACTCAACTATGGCTACACCTTC	TRBJ1-2	-	TRBV9	-
CASSRATDNGYTF	TGTGCCAGCTCACGGGCCACGGACAATGGCTACACCTTC	TRBJ1-2	-	TRBV18	-
CASSFLGVMNTEAFF	TGCGCCAGCAGCTTTCTCGGGGTCATGAACACTGAAGCTTTCTTT	TRBJ1-1	-	TRBV5-1	-
CASSFTGTGAYEQYF	TGTGCCAGCAGTTTTACCGGGACAGGGGCCTACGAGCAGTACTTC	TRBJ2-7	TRBD1	TRBV28	-
CAWSRRLGETQYF	TGTGCCTGGAGCAGACGACTAGGAGAGACCCAGTACTTC	TRBJ2-5	-	TRBV30	-
CASIFGQGGSPLHF	TGTGCCAGCATCTTCGGACAGGGCGGGTCACCCCTCCACTTT	TRBJ1-6	TRBD1	TRBV6-5	-
CASSPDSNYGYTF	TGTGCCAGCAGCCCTGACAGTAACTATGGCTACACCTTC	TRBJ1-2	-	TRBV3-1/TRBV3-2	once
CAWSDGGGATEQYF	TGTGCCTGGAGTGATGGCGGGGGGGCCACCGAGCAGTACTTC	TRBJ2-7	TRBD2	TRBV30	-
CASRVGANTEAFF	TGCGCCAGCAGGGTGGGGGCGAACACTGAAGCTTTCTTT	TRBJ1-1	-	TRBV10-2	-
CAWSREGLGYTF	TGTGCCTGGAGTAGGGAGGGTTTAGGCTACACCTTC	TRBJ1-2	-	TRBV30	-
CASLPRPPRYNSPLHF	TGTGCCAGCCTACCCAGGCCACCGAGATATAATTCACCCCTCCACTTT	TRBJ1-6	-	TRBV27	-
CASRALAGGRTDTQYF	TGTGCCAGCAGAGCCCTAGCGGGGGGGCGGACAGATACGCAGTATTTT	TRBJ2-3	TRBD2	TRBV2	-
CAWSAKILAGGSTDTQYF	TGTGCCTGGAGCGCAAAAATACTAGCGGGGGGTAGCACAGATACGCAGTATTTT	TRBJ2-3	TRBD2	TRBV30	-
CASSLNSGTGGGETQYF	TGTGCCAGCAGCTTAAATTCCGGGACAGGGGGCGGGGAGACCCAGTACTTC	TRBJ2-5	TRBD1	TRBV7-3	-
CASRGSTANAAFF	TGTGCCAGCAGGGGATCGACAGCGAATGCAGCTTTCTTT	TRBJ1-1	-	TRBV6-5	once
CASSSWDRGNIRF	TGTGCCAGCTCCTCCTGGGACAGGGGAAATATTAGGTTC	TRBJ1-2	TRBD1	TRBV12-3/TRBV12-4	once
CASSALGSRSYNEQFF	TGTGCCAGCAGTGCGCTCGGGAGCCGGTCCTACAATGAGCAGTTCTTC	TRBJ2-1	-	TRBV25-1	-
CAWSGGHPYEQYF	TGTGCCTGGAGCGGGGGGCACCCCTACGAGCAGTACTTC	TRBJ2-7	-	TRBV30	-
CAISDRQGVSPLHF	TGTGCCATCAGTGATCGACAGGGGGTCTCACCCCTCCACTTT	TRBJ1-6	TRBD1	TRBV10-3	-
CASSLGRVYGYTF	TGTGCCAGCAGCTTGGGTAGAGTTTATGGCTACACCTTC	TRBJ1-2	-	TRBV5-8	-
CASSSLSSGGKETQYF	TGTGCCAGCAGCTCACTGTCGAGCGGGGGGAAAGAGACCCAGTACTTC	TRBJ2-5	TRBD2	TRBV13	-
CASSIMGLRGETQYF	TGTGCCAGTAGTATAATGGGACTTAGGGGAGAGACCCAGTACTTC	TRBJ2-5	-	TRBV19	-
CASSSRPESSYEQYF	TGTGCCAGCAGCTCTAGACCAGAGAGCTCCTACGAGCAGTACTTC	TRBJ2-7	-	TRBV9	-
CASTLRTGGYTF	TGTGCCAGCACCCTTAGGACAGGGGGCTACACCTTC	TRBJ1-2	TRBD1	TRBV28	-
CASSRTQGPSDTIYF	TGCGCCAGCAGCCGGACACAGGGTCCGAGTGACACCATATATTTT	TRBJ1-3	-	TRBV4-1	-
CASSQVRYRNYGYTF	TGTGCCAGCAGCCAAGTTCGTTACAGAAACTATGGCTACACCTTC	TRBJ1-2	-	TRBV7-2	-
CASSQTTRTGWGEKLFF	TGCGCCAGCAGCCAAACGACCCGGACAGGTTGGGGTGAAAAACTGTTTTTT	TRBJ1-4	TRBD1	TRBV4-1	-
CASSIQRDTEAFF	TGTGCCAGCAGTATACAACGGGACACTGAAGCTTTCTTT	TRBJ1-1	-	TRBV6-5	-
CASSQGSRGEKLFF	TGCGCCAGCAGCCAAGGTAGTCGGGGTGAAAAACTGTTTTTT	TRBJ1-4	-	TRBV4-1	-
CASSVDGGLVDTQYF	TGTGCCAGCAGCGTAGACGGGGGGCTAGTTGATACGCAGTATTTT	TRBJ2-3	-	TRBV9	-
CARSSGTGQGYRHNDF	TGTGCCAGAAGCTCCGGGACAGGGCAAGGATACCGTCATAACGATTTT	TRBJ1-1	TRBD1	TRBV5-3	-
CASSEYLNTEAFF	TGTGCCAGCAGTGAGTACTTGAACACTGAAGCTTTCTTT	TRBJ1-1	-	TRBV2	-
CASSLGNRIEAGELFF	TGTGCCAGCAGCTTGGGGAACAGGATAGAGGCCGGGGAGCTGTTTTTT	TRBJ2-2	-	TRBV5-5	-
CASSIGGEGTEAFF	TGTGCCAGTAGTATAGGAGGGGAGGGCACTGAAGCTTTCTTT	TRBJ1-1	-	TRBV19	-
CASSLQGAGEAFF	TGTGCCAGCAGCTTGCAGGGGGCGGGTGAAGCTTTCTTT	TRBJ1-1	TRBD1	TRBV5-6	-